This T cell receptor beta chain was obtained from a study of vaccination and CD4 T cells after COVID-19. Across the whole study: Cells were stimulated with overlapping spike peptide pools from SARS-CoV-2, HCoV-NL63, HCoV-OC43 and HCoV-229E.

V dropped 4 bases and J dropped 7 bases, with 17 bases sitting between them. Germline V gives CDR1 DFQATT, CDR2 SNEGSKA (reference sequence). The CDR3 totals 14 residues. Only a few counts were recorded for this clonotype. The antigen remains unidentified. The treatment: roughly nine-day PBMC culture with coronavirus spike peptide pools or control peptides (ViraFEST assay). CD4+ T-cell collection from the unexposed donor predated the COVID-19 pandemic (2011-2018). The assay that was used to sequence DNA from cultured CD4+ T cells was the Oncomine TCR Beta short-read assay. TCRdb processed the PCR reads anew with MiXCR; each CDR3 protein has one entry. This sample yields 7,000 to 9,500 distinct CDR3 sequences, of which about a third are seen a single time; more than 25% belongs to the top ten.

V is TRBV20-1 and J is TRBJ1-5; D may be TRBD1 (6 bases). Sequencing was carried out using CD4+ T cells from blood, cultured in vitro. The TCR comes from a human donor in good health. The CDR3 sequence: CSANGRTERQPQHF. CDR3 DNA sequence: TGCAGTGCTAACGGGCGGACAGAACGACAGCCCCAGCATTTT.